The 25 T cell receptor beta chains below come from one sample, sequenced in a study of blood T cells in healthy people across ages. Alongside a J-beta primer mix, a sample-barcoded 5' primer served in a second PCR lasting roughly 6 to 11 cycles. TCRdb re-analysed the 5' RACE reads in MiXCR, keeping a single row per CDR3 protein. The sample holds more than 1,000,000 distinct CDR3 sequences; under 30% are singletons and the top ten take 0.75%. The same specimen was also included in a second study, on T cells of mothers and their children.

The specimen sequenced was blood. The receptors stem from a girl aged 2 to 9 in good health.

The chain has TRBV20-1 and TRBJ2-3; 10 bases line up with TRBD1. V gave up 5 bases and J gave up 3 bases; unmatched junction bases: 2. Germline assignment: CDR1 DFQATT and CDR2 SNEGSKA (reference sequence). The CDR3 is made up of 13 amino acids. In nucleotides, the CDR3 is TGCAGTGCTGGGGACAGGGGAACAGATACGCAGTATTTT. It specifies CSAGDRGTDTQYF.

V gene TRBV14 combines with J gene TRBJ2-7; tentative D call: TRBD2 (5 bases). The CDR3 extends over 15 amino acids. The germline V and J ends were trimmed by 1 base and 0 bases, with 10 bases remaining between them. The germline gives CDR1 SGHDN, CDR2 FVKESK. DNA of the CDR3: TGTGCCAGCAGCCAAGTATTGGGAGACTCCTACGAGCAGTACTTC. Translating gives CASSQVLGDSYEQYF.

The chain couples TRBV28 to TRBJ1-4; possibly TRBD1 for D (6 bases). Trimming took 6 bases from V and 11 from J, leaving 22 bases between them. Looked up from germline, CDR1 is MDHEN and CDR2 is SYDVKM. This CDR3 contains 15 residues. The CDR3 nucleotides are TGTGCCAGCAGATCGTGGGGCCAGGGGAGGGAGAAACTGTTTTTT. This sequence encodes CASRSWGQGREKLFF.

This clonotype came up a few times. The V gene is TRBV5-5, the J gene TRBJ2-1; 10 positions match TRBD2. Germline V lookup: CDR1 SGHKS, CDR2 YYEKEE (reference sequence). The junction had 3 bases not matched to a gene; V was cut back by 0 bases and J by 3 bases. This CDR3 region has 16 residues. CDR3 sequence reads: CASSLDTSGVYNEQFF. The DNA of the CDR3 is TGTGCCAGCAGCTTGGATACTAGCGGGGTCTACAATGAGCAGTTCTTC. Full variable domain (outside the CDR3, taken from reference TRBV5-5 and TRBJ2-1): DAGVTQSPTHLIKTRGQQVTLRCSPISGHKSVSWYQQVLGQGPQFIFQYYEKEERGRGNFPDRFSARQFPNYSSELNVNALLLGDSALYLCASSLDTSGVYNEQFFGPGTRLTVL.

This chain links TRBV7-9 with TRBJ1-3; D remains ambiguous. The germline V gene has CDR1 SEHNR and CDR2 FQNEAQ (reference sequence). This CDR3 has 15 residues. Trimming cost V 0 bases and J 3 bases, with 9 bases left between them. Written as DNA, the CDR3 is TGTGCCAGCAGCTTAGCGCCCGGCGTTGGAAACACCATATATTTT. This translates into CASSLAPGVGNTIYF.

This clonotype was found a few times. The gene calls are TRBV5-1 and TRBJ1-1, with D possibly matching TRBD1 (5 bases). Germline CDR1 and CDR2: SGHRS and YFSETQ. Trimming stripped 0 bases from V and 4 bases from J, with 10 bases between. The CDR3 spans 14 residues. Written as DNA, the CDR3 is TGCGCCAGCAGCTTGGCAGGGCTAGGCACTGAAGCTTTCTTT. Translated, it gives CASSLAGLGTEAFF.

This clonotype has just a few counts. The chain combines TRBV6-2 or TRBV6-3 with TRBJ2-1, with D unclear. With the DNA end fitting TRBJ2-7 better, the J assignment may be wrong. The CDR3 covers 12 residues. CDR1 is MNHEY, CDR2 SVGEGT, per germline. CDR3 protein: CASSYVSYEQYF. The DNA for the CDR3 is TGTGCCAGCAGTTACGTATCCTACGAGCAGTACTTC.

In its sample, this clonotype was seen once. V and J are TRBV6-5 and TRBJ1-4; D unresolved. The germline gives CDR1 MNHEY, CDR2 SVGAGI. The CDR3 runs to 14 residues. With 6 bases removed from V and 0 bases from J, the gap between germline ends came to 8 bases. The CDR3 here is CASSWSATNEKLFF. The DNA for the CDR3 is TGTGCCAGCAGCTGGTCTGCAACTAATGAAAAACTGTTTTTT.

Details on this clonotype: Sequence at one end of the junction differs from germline and may be a read error. The chain combines TRBV9 with TRBJ2-7, with 9 nucleotides matching TRBD1. The CDR3 has 13 residues. Germline V lookup: CDR1 SGDLS, CDR2 YYNGEE. CDR3 protein: CTSSEGQGTEQYF. For the CDR3, the DNA is TGTACCAGCAGCGAGGGACAGGGTACCGAGCAGTACTTC.

This chain uses TRBV27 with TRBJ2-5; 9 bases are a match to TRBD2. The J call may be incorrect, as the DNA end agrees better with TRBJ2-7. The length of the CDR3 is 15 residues. The germline CDR1 and CDR2 sequences are MNHEY and SMNVEV (reference sequence). The CDR3 sequence is CASIATGSGRYEQYF. CDR3 bases: TGTGCCAGCATCGCCACCGGGAGCGGGAGGTACGAGCAGTACTTC.

The rearrangement joins TRBV3-1 to TRBJ2-3; 7 nucleotides match TRBD1. V shed 3 bases, J shed 0 bases, and the junction held 9 bases outside the gene matches. The CDR3 covers 17 residues. Germline V gives CDR1 LGHDT, CDR2 YNNKEL (reference sequence). CDR3 DNA: TGTGCCAGCAGCCACCAGACAGGGCTATTGAGCACAGATACGCAGTATTTT. Its translation: CASSHQTGLLSTDTQYF.

The chain couples TRBV29-1 to TRBJ1-1, with 7 bases aligning to TRBD1. The germline gives CDR1 SQVTM, CDR2 ANQGSEA. Germline trimming cut 3 bases from V and 2 bases from J; bases unmatched to any gene: 6. This CDR3 has 14 residues. The CDR3 loop is CSVDGGTVNTEAFF. The CDR3 DNA is TGCAGCGTTGACGGCGGGACAGTAAACACTGAAGCTTTCTTT.

This clonotype was found a few times. The rearrangement uses TRBV6-1 and TRBJ2-7; TRBD1 might be the D (6 bases). CDR1 is MNHNS, CDR2 SASEGT, per germline. The CDR3 is 17 residues long. V lost 5 bases and J 4 bases, leaving 24 bases between the germline ends. In DNA, the CDR3 is TGTGCCAGCAGTCCAGGGGAACCAACAGGGACCGGTTACGAGCAGTACTTC. It is translated as CASSPGEPTGTGYEQYF.

The gene calls are TRBV27 and TRBJ1-4, with a weak D call TRBD1 (6 bases). Trimming removed 0 bases from V and 7 bases from J, with 18 bases in between. The CDR3 loop spans 17 amino acids. Germline CDR1 MNHEY, CDR2 SMNVEV (reference sequence). The CDR3 protein is CASSLSGRGAIREKLFF. CDR3 in DNA: TGTGCCAGCAGTTTATCCGGTCGGGGGGCGATTCGTGAAAAACTGTTTTTT. The whole variable domain, filled in from reference TRBV27 and TRBJ1-4, reads EAQVTQNPRYLITVTGKKLTVTCSQNMNHEYMSWYRQDPGLGLRQIYYSMNVEVTDKGDVPEGYKVSRKEKRNFPLILESPSPNQTSLYFCASSLSGRGAIREKLFFGSGTQLSVL.

The chain is built from TRBV20-1 and TRBJ2-1; D is ambiguous. Germline V gene data show CDR1 as DFQATT and CDR2 as SNEGSKA (reference sequence). The ends were cut back, 6 bases at V and 7 bases at J, with 19 bases in the middle. The CDR3 has 14 residues. The CDR3, as DNA: TGCAGTGCCGAATCCCGGGCTACCGGTAATGAGCAGTTCTTC. It encodes CSAESRATGNEQFF.

J is TRBJ2-1 and V is TRBV7-2; D assignment may be TRBD1 or TRBD2 (6 bases each). The germline V gene has CDR1 SGHTA and CDR2 FQGNSA. The CDR3 loop spans 15 amino acids. Deletions cut 2 bases from V and 6 bases from J, with 14 bases between. The CDR3 here is CASSLRGPVVNEQFF. The DNA for the CDR3 is TGTGCCAGCAGCTTACGGGGGCCGGTTGTCAATGAGCAGTTCTTC. The whole variable domain, filled in from reference TRBV7-2 and TRBJ2-1, reads GAGVSQSPSNKVTEKGKDVELRCDPISGHTALYWYRQSLGQGLEFLIYFQGNSAPDKSGLPSDRFSAERTGGSVSTLTIQRTQQEDSAVYLCASSLRGPVVNEQFFGPGTRLTVL.

V usage is TRBV28 and J usage is TRBJ2-5, with a weak D call TRBD2 (5 bases). V lost 5 bases, J lost 4 bases, and 14 bases lay in between. The CDR3 has 14 amino acids. The V gene's germline CDR1 is MDHEN and CDR2 SYDVKM. DNA for the CDR3: TGTGCCAGCAGTCTCTTGGCGGGCCCAGAGACCCAGTACTTC. Its protein is CASSLLAGPETQYF. The full variable domain, completed using reference TRBV28 and TRBJ2-5, is DVKVTQSSRYLVKRTGEKVFLECVQDMDHENMFWYRQDPGLGLRLIYFSYDVKMKEKGDIPEGYSVSREKKERFSLILESASTNQTSMYLCASSLLAGPETQYFGPGTRLLVL.

This clonotype turned up a few times. The chain carries TRBV9 and TRBJ2-1, with 8 bases matching TRBD2. The junction had 3 bases not matched to a gene; V was cut back by 0 bases and J by 1 base. This CDR3 spans 16 amino acids. Germline loops: CDR1 SGDLS, CDR2 YYNGEE. The CDR3 spells CASSVELAASYNEQFF. The CDR3 DNA follows: TGTGCCAGCAGCGTAGAACTAGCGGCGTCCTACAATGAGCAGTTCTTC.

This chain connects TRBV6-2 or TRBV6-3 to TRBJ2-1, with D possibly TRBD1 on 6 matching bases. CDR1 and CDR2 from the germline V gene are MNHEY and SVGEGT. The germline V and J ends were trimmed by 8 bases and 5 bases, with 13 bases remaining between them. This CDR3 spans 13 amino acids. CDR3 DNA: TGTGCCAGCCGGCTTGGGGACAACAATGAGCAGTTCTTC. As protein: CASRLGDNNEQFF.

The chain links TRBV29-1 to TRBJ2-6, with D unclear. V was trimmed by 5 bases and J by 0 bases, leaving 11 bases between them. The length of the CDR3 is 15 residues. Germline V CDR1 and CDR2: SQVTM, ANQGSEA. CDR3 region: CSVLVAGSGANVLTF. The CDR3 DNA is TGCAGCGTTTTGGTAGCCGGCTCTGGGGCCAACGTCCTGACTTTC.

The J gene is TRBJ2-1, the V gene TRBV20-1; D is uncertain. Gene TRBJ2-7 matches the end of the DNA better, so the J call may be wrong. From germline, CDR1 is DFQATT and CDR2 SNEGSKA (reference sequence). CDR3 length: 17 amino acids. The CDR3 sequence is CSARPLRKIPDSYEQYF. The CDR3 nucleotides are TGCAGTGCTAGACCCCTACGTAAGATACCGGACTCCTACGAGCAGTACTTC.

The chain couples TRBV7-9 to TRBJ2-5; 8 bases are a match to TRBD2. Losses at the gene ends were 3 bases for V and 1 base for J; bases not matched to a gene: 13. Germline lookup yields CDR1 SEHNR and CDR2 FQNEAQ (reference sequence). The CDR3 runs 18 residues. This CDR3 is CASSFGWLRGGLQETQYF. The DNA for the CDR3 is TGTGCCAGCAGCTTTGGTTGGCTTCGGGGGGGCCTCCAAGAGACCCAGTACTTC.

The V gene is TRBV10-3, the J gene TRBJ1-2, with D tentatively TRBD1 (6 bases). The ends were cut back, 10 bases at V and 3 bases at J, with 18 bases in the middle. This CDR3 is 14 amino acids long. From germline, CDR1 is ENHRY and CDR2 SYGVKD. The CDR3 reads CATRDTGFDYGYTF. The CDR3 bases are TGTGCCACGAGGGACACAGGTTTCGACTATGGCTACACCTTC.

This clonotype was counted only a few times. The J gene is TRBJ1-2, the V gene TRBV20-1; D is perhaps TRBD1 (5 bases). The CDR3 totals 15 residues. V shed 0 bases and J shed 3 bases, with 14 bases lying between them. Germline values: CDR1 DFQATT, CDR2 SNEGSKA (reference sequence). DNA for the CDR3: TGCAGTGCTAGAGATAGAGGAGGGGCCCACTATGGCTACACCTTC. Encoded protein: CSARDRGGAHYGYTF.

About this clonotype: No conserved phenylalanine or tryptophan is present at the end of the CDR3, so a read error is the likely explanation. It is unclear where the CDR3 begins or ends on the DNA, so no DNA is shown, and the CDR3 is as TCRdb lists it. This rearrangement joins TRBV7-7 to TRBJ2-7; no check of the table's D call, TRBD1, against the DNA was made. The CDR3 is made up of 11 amino acids, end residues included. The germline gives CDR1 SSHAT, CDR2 FNYEAQ (reference sequence). CDR3 amino acids: CASSSIQGPKI.